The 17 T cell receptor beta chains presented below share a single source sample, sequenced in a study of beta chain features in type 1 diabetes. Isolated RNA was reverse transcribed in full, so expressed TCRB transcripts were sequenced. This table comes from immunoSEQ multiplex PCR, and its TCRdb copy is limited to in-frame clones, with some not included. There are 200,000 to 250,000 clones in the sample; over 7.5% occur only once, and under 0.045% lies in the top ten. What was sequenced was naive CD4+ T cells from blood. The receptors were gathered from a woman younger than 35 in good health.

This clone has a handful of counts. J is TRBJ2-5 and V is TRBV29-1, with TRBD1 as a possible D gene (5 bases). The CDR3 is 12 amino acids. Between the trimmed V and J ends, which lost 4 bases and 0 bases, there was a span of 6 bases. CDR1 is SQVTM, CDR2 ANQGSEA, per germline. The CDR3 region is CSVAGNQETQYF. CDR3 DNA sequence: TGCAGCGTTGCAGGGAACCAAGAGACCCAGTACTTC.

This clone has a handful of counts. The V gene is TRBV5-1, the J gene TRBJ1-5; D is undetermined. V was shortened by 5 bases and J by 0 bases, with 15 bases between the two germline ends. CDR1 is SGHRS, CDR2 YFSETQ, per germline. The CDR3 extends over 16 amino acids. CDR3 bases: TGCGCCAGCAGGAACAAGGGAGTCTATAGCAATCAGCCCCAGCATTTT. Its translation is CASRNKGVYSNQPQHF.

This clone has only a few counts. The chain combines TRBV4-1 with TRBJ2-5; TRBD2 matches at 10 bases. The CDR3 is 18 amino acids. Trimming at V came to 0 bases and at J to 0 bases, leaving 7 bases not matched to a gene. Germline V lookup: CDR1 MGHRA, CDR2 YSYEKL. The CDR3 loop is CASSQDHPGLADQETQYF. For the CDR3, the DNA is TGCGCCAGCAGCCAAGATCACCCCGGACTAGCGGACCAAGAGACCCAGTACTTC.

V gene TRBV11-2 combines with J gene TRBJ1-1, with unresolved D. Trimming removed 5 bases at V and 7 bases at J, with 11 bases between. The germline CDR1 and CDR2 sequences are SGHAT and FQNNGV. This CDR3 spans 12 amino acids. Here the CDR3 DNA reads TGTGCCAGCAGCCACCGGGTCAGTGAAGCTTTCTTT. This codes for CASSHRVSEAFF.

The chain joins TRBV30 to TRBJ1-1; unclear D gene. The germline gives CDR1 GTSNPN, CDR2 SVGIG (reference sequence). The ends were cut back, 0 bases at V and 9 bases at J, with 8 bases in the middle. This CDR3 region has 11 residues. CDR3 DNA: TGTGCCTGGAGTGTAGGCAGGAAAGCTTTCTTT. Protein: CAWSVGRKAFF.

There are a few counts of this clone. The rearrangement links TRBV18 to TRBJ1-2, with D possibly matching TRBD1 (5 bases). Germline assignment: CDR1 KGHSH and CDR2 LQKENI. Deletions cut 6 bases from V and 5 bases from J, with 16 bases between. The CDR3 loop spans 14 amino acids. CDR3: CASSPDKKPYGYTF. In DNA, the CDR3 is TGTGCCAGCTCGCCGGACAAAAAACCGTATGGCTACACCTTC.

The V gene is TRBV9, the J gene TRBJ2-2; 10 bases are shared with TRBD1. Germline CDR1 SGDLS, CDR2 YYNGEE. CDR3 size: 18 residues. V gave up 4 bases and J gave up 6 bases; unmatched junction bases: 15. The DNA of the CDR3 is TGTGCCAGCAGCCTGACTCCCGGGACAGGGGTTAGTCCCGGGGAGCTGTTTTTT. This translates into CASSLTPGTGVSPGELFF. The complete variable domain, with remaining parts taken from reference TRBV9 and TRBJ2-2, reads DSGVTQTPKHLITATGQRVTLRCSPRSGDLSVYWYQQSLDQGLQFLIQYYNGEERAKGNILERFSAQQFPDLHSELNLSSLELGDSALYFCASSLTPGTGVSPGELFFGEGSRLTVL.

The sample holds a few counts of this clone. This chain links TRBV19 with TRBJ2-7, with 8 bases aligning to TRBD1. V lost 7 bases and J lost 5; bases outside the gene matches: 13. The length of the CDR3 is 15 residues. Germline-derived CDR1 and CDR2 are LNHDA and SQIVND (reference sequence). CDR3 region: CASKTGDSRSHEQYF. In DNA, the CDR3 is TGTGCCAGTAAGACAGGGGATTCCCGTAGCCACGAGCAGTACTTC.

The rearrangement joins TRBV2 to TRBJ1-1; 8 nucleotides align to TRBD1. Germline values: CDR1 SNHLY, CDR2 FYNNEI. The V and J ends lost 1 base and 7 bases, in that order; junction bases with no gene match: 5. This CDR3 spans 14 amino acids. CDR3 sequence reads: CASSEEAGGIEAFF. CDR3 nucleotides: TGTGCCAGCAGTGAAGAGGCAGGGGGCATTGAAGCTTTCTTT.

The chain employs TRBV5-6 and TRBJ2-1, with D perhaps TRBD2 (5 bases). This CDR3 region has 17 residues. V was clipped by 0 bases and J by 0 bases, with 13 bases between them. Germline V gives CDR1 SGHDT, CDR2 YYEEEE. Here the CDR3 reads CASSLEGRGNSYNEQFF. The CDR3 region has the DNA TGTGCCAGCAGCTTGGAGGGTCGGGGAAACTCCTACAATGAGCAGTTCTTC.

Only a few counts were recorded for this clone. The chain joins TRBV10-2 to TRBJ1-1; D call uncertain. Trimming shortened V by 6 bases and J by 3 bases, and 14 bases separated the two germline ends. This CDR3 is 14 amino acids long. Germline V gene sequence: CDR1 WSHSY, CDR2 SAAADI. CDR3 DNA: TGCGCCAGCAGAAACCGGGGAACACACACTGAAGCTTTCTTT. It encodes CASRNRGTHTEAFF.

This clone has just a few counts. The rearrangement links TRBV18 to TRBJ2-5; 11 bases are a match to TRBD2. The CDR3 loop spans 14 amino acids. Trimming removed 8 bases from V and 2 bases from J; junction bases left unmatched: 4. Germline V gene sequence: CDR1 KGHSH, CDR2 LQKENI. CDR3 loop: CASRTSGLQETQYF. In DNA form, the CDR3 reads TGTGCCAGCCGGACTAGCGGGCTACAAGAGACCCAGTACTTC.

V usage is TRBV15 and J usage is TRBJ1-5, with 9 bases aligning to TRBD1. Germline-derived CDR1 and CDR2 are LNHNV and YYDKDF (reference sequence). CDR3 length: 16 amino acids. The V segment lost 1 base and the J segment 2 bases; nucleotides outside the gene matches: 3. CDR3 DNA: TGTGCCACCAGCAGAGGGGACAGGGAGGGCAATCAGCCCCAGCATTTT. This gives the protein CATSRGDREGNQPQHF.

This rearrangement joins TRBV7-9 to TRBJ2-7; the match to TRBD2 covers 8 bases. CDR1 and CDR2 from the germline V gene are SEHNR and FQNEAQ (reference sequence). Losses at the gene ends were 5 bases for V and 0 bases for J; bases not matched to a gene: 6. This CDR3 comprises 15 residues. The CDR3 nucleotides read TGTGCCAGCAGCCCTACTAGCGGCAGCTCCTACGAGCAGTACTTC. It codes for CASSPTSGSSYEQYF.

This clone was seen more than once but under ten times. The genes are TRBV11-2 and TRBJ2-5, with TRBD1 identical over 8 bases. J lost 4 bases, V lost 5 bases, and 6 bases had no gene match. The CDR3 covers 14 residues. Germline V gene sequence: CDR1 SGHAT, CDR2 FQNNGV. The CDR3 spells CASSLGQGRETQYF. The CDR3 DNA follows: TGTGCCAGCAGCCTAGGACAGGGACGAGAGACCCAGTACTTC.

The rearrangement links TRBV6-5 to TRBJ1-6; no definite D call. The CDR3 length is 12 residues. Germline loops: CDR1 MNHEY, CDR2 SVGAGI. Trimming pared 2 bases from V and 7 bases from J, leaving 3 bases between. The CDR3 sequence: CASSYVNSPLHF. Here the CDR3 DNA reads TGTGCCAGCAGTTACGTAAATTCACCCCTCCACTTT.

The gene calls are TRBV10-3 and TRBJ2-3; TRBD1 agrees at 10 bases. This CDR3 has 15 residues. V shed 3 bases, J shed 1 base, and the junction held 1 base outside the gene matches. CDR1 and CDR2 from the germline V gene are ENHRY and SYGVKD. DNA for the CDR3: TGTGCCATCAGTGATGGGACAGGGGGCACAGATACGCAGTATTTT. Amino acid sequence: CAISDGTGGTDTQYF.